This T cell receptor (beta chain) was sequenced during a study of CD8 T cells in Susac syndrome. General study points: In its TCR sequencing and HLA analysis, the study acknowledged that the number of individuals was relatively small.

When the RNA was reverse transcribed, random hexamers were used with an input of about 0.45 to 1 ug. Multiplex PCR with immunoSEQ amplified the TCR beta CDR3 across 54 Vbeta and 13 Jbeta. TCRdb re-called the immunoSEQ multiplex PCR reads with MiXCR, one entry per CDR3 protein. The table shows 150,000 to 250,000 distinct CDR3 sequences, with roughly 95% occurring only once. In the case of this clonotype: The antigen is not known.

Germline V CDR1 and CDR2: MNHEY, SVGAGI. The ends were cut back, 5 bases at V and 3 bases at J, with 7 bases in the middle. The CDR3 runs to 13 residues. Sequenced input: CD4+ T cells from PBMCs. This clonotype was obtained from a human donor with multiple sclerosis. The chain is built from TRBV6-5 and TRBJ2-2; D ambiguous. CDR3 region: CASSPVDTGELFF. CDR3 nucleotides: TGTGCCAGCAGTCCAGTGGACACCGGGGAGCTGTTTTTT.